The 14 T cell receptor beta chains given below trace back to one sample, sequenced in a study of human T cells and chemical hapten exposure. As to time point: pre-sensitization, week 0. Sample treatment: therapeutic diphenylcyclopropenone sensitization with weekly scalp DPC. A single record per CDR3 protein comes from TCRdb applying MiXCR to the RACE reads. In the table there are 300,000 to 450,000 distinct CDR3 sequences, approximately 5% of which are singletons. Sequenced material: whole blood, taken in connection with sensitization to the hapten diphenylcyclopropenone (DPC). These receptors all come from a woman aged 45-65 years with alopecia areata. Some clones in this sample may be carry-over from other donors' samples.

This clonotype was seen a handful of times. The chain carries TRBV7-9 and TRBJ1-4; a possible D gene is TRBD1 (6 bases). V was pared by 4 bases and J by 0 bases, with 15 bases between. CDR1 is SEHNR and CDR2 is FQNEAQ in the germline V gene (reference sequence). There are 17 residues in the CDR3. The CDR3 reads CASSSTRGGSTNEKLFF. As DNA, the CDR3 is TGTGCCAGCAGCTCCACCAGGGGAGGCTCAACTAATGAAAAACTGTTTTTT. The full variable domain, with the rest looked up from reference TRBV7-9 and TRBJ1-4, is DTGVSQNPRHKITKRGQNVTFRCDPISEHNRLYWYRQTLGQGPEFLTYFQNEAQLEKSRLLSDRFSAERPKGSFSTLEIQRTEQGDSAMYLCASSSTRGGSTNEKLFFGSGTQLSVL.

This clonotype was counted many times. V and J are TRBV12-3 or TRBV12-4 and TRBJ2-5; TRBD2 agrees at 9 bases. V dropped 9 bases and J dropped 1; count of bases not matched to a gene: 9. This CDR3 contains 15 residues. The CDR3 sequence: CASRRAGGSQETQYF. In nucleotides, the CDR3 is TGTGCCAGTCGTAGGGCGGGGGGGAGCCAAGAGACCCAGTACTTC.

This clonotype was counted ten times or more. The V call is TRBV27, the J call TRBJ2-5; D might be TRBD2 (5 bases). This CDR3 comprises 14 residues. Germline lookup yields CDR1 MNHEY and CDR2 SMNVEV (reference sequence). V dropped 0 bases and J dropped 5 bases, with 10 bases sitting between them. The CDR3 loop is CASSLSSRGETQYF. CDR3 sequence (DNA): TGTGCCAGCAGTTTATCGTCCCGGGGTGAGACCCAGTACTTC.

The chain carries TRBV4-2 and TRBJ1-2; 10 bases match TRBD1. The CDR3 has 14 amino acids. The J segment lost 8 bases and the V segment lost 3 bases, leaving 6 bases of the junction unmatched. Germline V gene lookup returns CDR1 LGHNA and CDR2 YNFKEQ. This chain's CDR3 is CASSQGDRGYGYTF. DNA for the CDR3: TGTGCCAGCAGCCAGGGGGACAGGGGCTACGGCTACACCTTC.

The CDR3 reads CASSLRHDPANYGYTF. CDR3 DNA sequence: TGTGCCAGCAGTCTCAGACACGATCCTGCTAACTATGGCTACACCTTC. The gene calls are TRBV12-3 or TRBV12-4 and TRBJ1-2, with D unresolved. Trimming left V 5 bases short and J 0 bases short, with 16 bases between. This CDR3 is 16 amino acids long.

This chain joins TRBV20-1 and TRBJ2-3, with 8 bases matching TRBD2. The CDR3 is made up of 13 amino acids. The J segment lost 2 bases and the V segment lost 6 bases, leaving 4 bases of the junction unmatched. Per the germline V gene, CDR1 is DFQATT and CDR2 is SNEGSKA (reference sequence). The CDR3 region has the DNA TGCAGTGCCGCTAGCGGGTCCACAGATACGCAGTATTTT. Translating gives CSAASGSTDTQYF.

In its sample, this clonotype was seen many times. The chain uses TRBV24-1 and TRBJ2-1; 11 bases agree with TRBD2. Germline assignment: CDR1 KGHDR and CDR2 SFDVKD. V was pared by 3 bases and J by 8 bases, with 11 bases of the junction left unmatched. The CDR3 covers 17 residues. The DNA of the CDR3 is TGTGCCACCAGTGATCCGGCCCGACTAGCGGGACACGATGAGCAGTTCTTC. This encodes CATSDPARLAGHDEQFF.

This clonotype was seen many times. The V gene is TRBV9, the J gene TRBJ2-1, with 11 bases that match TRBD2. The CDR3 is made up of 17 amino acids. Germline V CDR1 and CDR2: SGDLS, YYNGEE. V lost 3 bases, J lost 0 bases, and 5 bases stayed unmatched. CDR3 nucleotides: TGTGCCAGCAGCGGGATAGCGGGGGGGAGCTCCTACAATGAGCAGTTCTTC. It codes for CASSGIAGGSSYNEQFF.

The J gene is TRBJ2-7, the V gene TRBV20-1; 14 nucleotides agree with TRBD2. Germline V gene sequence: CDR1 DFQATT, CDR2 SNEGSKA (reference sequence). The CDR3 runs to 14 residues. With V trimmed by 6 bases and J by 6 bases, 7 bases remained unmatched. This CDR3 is CSALPGLAGVEQYF. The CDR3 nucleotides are TGCAGTGCCCTACCGGGACTAGCGGGAGTCGAGCAGTACTTC.

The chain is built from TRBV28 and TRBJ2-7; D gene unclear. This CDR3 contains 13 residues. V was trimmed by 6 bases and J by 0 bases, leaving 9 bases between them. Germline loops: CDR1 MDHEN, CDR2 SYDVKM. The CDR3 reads CASRLVSSYEQYF. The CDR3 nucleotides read TGTGCCAGCAGACTGGTGAGCTCCTACGAGCAGTACTTC.

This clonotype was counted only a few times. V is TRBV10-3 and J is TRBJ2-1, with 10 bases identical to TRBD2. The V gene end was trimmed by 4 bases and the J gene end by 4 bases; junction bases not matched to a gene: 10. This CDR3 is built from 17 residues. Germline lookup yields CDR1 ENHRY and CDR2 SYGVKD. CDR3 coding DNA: TGTGCCATCAGTGGAGTGGCTAGCGGGAGAAAATACAATGAGCAGTTCTTC. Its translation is CAISGVASGRKYNEQFF.

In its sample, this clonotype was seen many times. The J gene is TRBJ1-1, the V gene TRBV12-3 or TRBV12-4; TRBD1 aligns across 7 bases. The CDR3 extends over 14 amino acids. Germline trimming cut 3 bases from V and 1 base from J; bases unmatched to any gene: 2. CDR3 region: CASSFGTENTEAFF. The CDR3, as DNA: TGTGCCAGCAGTTTTGGGACAGAGAACACTGAAGCTTTCTTT.

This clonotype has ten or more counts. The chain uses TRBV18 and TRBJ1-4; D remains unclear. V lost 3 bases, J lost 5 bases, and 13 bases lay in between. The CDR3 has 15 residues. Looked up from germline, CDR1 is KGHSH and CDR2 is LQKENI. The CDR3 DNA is TGTGCCAGCTCACCGGACCGCGGGCAAAATGAAAAACTGTTTTTT. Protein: CASSPDRGQNEKLFF.

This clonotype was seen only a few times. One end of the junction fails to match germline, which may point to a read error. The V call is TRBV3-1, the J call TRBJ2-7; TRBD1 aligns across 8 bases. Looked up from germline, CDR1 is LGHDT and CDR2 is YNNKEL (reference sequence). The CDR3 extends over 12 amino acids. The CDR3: CASSQVEDRVEF. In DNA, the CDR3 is TGTGCCAGCAGCCAAGTGGAGGACAGGGTAGAGTTC.